Presented here are 12 T cell receptor beta chains from one specimen sequenced in a study of blood T cells in healthy people across ages (dated by TCRdb to the mid-2010s). The library relied on 5' RACE. The sequencer listed for this sample is Illumina HiSeq 2500. A second roughly 6 to 11 cycle PCR used a sample-barcoded 5' primer and a J-beta primer mix. TCRdb reanalyzed the raw reads on its own, using fastp at Q25 for trimming and MiXCR for clone calling, and kept in-frame beta chains. Duplicate CDR3 protein sequences are folded into a single record with the most common DNA and genes. The sample table shows 710,000 or so distinct CDR3 sequences, and about 20% are seen once. The top ten constitute around 21% of the sample. Sequenced: blood. The receptors were sampled from a man aged 65 to 85 in good health.

V is TRBV12-3 or TRBV12-4 and J is TRBJ1-3, with no clear D. The CDR3 is made up of 15 amino acids. The V end was cut by 3 bases, the J end by 0 bases, with 9 bases between. CDR3 sequence reads: CASSFFGNSGNTIYF. CDR3 sequence (DNA): TGTGCCAGCAGTTTCTTCGGCAACTCTGGAAACACCATATATTTT.

The J gene is TRBJ1-1, the V gene TRBV10-3; D is possibly TRBD1 (6 bases). Deletions cut 3 bases from V and 2 bases from J, with 10 bases between. The length of the CDR3 is 14 residues. Germline values: CDR1 ENHRY, CDR2 SYGVKD. The CDR3 here is CAISDRTANTEAFF. DNA for the CDR3: TGTGCCATCAGTGACAGGACAGCTAACACTGAAGCTTTCTTT.

Only a few counts were recorded for this clonotype. The V and J genes are TRBV4-2 and TRBJ2-1, with D unresolved. Trimming took 0 bases from V and 0 from J, leaving 12 bases between them. CDR3 size: 17 residues. The germline gives CDR1 LGHNA, CDR2 YNFKEQ. CDR3 nucleotides: TGTGCCAGCAGCCAAGACGCAGCCGGGTACTCCTACAATGAGCAGTTCTTC. Residues: CASSQDAAGYSYNEQFF.

A note on this clonotype: At one of its ends the junction is not consistent with the germline gene, which may arise from a read error. The V gene is TRBV11-2, the J gene TRBJ2-5; D could derive from TRBD1 or TRBD2 (5 bases each). This CDR3 has 15 residues. Germline V gene data show CDR1 as SGHAT and CDR2 as FQNNGV. As DNA, the CDR3 is TGTGCCAGCAGCCAGCCTTGGGGGTACCAAGAGACCCCGTACTTC. Protein product: CASSQPWGYQETPYF.

This chain connects TRBV10-3 to TRBJ2-6; 12 bases map to TRBD1. The CDR3 is 16 residues long. Unmatched junction bases numbered 5, after V lost 8 bases and J lost 3 bases. Germline CDR1 reads ENHRY; CDR2 reads SYGVKD. This CDR3 reads CAIGTGGAFGANVLTF. The CDR3, as DNA: TGTGCCATCGGGACAGGGGGCGCGTTTGGGGCCAACGTCCTGACTTTC.

The chain links TRBV20-1 to TRBJ1-1; a weak D match, TRBD1 (6 bases). The V gene lost 8 bases and the J gene lost 1 base, with 14 bases spanning the gap. CDR1 is DFQATT, CDR2 SNEGSKA, per germline (reference sequence). The CDR3 runs to 13 residues. CDR3 loop: CSPTGAPNTEAFF. In nucleotides, the CDR3 is TGCAGTCCAACGGGGGCACCGAACACTGAAGCTTTCTTT.

The J gene is TRBJ2-3, the V gene TRBV5-1, with a possible D match to TRBD2 (5 bases). The V end was cut by 6 bases, the J end by 6 bases, with 8 bases between. The CDR3 is 11 amino acids. Per germline, CDR1 SGHRS and CDR2 YFSETQ. CDR3 amino acids: CASKEEDTQYF. The CDR3 DNA sequence: TGCGCCAGCAAGGAGGAGGATACGCAGTATTTT.

This clonotype was seen a few times. This chain joins TRBV7-9 and TRBJ2-3; perhaps TRBD2 as D (6 bases). CDR1 and CDR2 from the germline V gene are SEHNR and FQNEAQ (reference sequence). V was trimmed by 0 bases and J by 2 bases, leaving 9 bases between them. The CDR3 extends over 15 amino acids. CDR3 in DNA: TGTGCCAGCAGCTTAGCGGCGGGGTTCACAGATACGCAGTATTTT. Translation: CASSLAAGFTDTQYF.

The V gene is TRBV12-3 or TRBV12-4, the J gene TRBJ1-5; the D is unclear. Deletions cut 0 bases from V and 2 bases from J, with 8 bases between. CDR3 length: 15 amino acids. CDR3 sequence: CASSLARRGNQPQHF. For the CDR3, the DNA is TGTGCCAGCAGTTTAGCGCGGCGGGGCAATCAGCCCCAGCATTTT.

The V and J genes are TRBV7-9 and TRBJ2-5, with 7 bases lining up with TRBD1. Germline lookup yields CDR1 SEHNR and CDR2 FQNEAQ (reference sequence). The CDR3 consists of 15 residues. Trimming at V came to 4 bases and at J to 2 bases, leaving 7 bases not matched to a gene. The CDR3 DNA reads TGTGCCAGCAGCTCCCGGGACAGATTACAAGAGACCCAGTACTTC. Translation gives CASSSRDRLQETQYF.

The V gene is TRBV5-5, the J gene TRBJ2-7; 9 positions match TRBD1. The CDR3 totals 15 residues. Looked up from germline, CDR1 is SGHKS and CDR2 is YYEKEE (reference sequence). Unmatched junction bases numbered 6, after V lost 4 bases and J lost 1 base. Here the CDR3 DNA reads TGTGCCAGCAGCCGGGACAGGGAGTCGTCCTACGAGCAGTACTTC. It codes for CASSRDRESSYEQYF.

V usage is TRBV15 and J usage is TRBJ2-3, with 12 bases fitting TRBD2. Looked up from germline, CDR1 is LNHNV and CDR2 is YYDKDF (reference sequence). V lost 0 bases and J lost 5; bases outside the gene matches: 9. The CDR3 sequence is 18 residues long. In DNA, the CDR3 is TGTGCCACCAGCAGAGATTGGGCTAGCGGGAGGGCCCTAGATACGCAGTATTTT. This sequence encodes CATSRDWASGRALDTQYF.